The 23 T cell receptor beta chains presented below share a single source sample, sequenced in a study of cytomegalovirus exposure and HLA in healthy donors. Researchers ran the PCR with 60 Vbeta and 13 Jbeta primers. Profiled with immunoSEQ multiplex PCR; TCRdb holds only in-frame clones, not every one. The profile shows about 190,000 clones, about three quarters of them singletons. Sequencing input: PBMCs. These receptors all come from a woman aged 25 to 39 in good health and CMV-seropositive.

The rearrangement joins TRBV7-2 to TRBJ1-1; D is undetermined. The CDR3 extends over 13 amino acids. Trimming took 3 bases from V and 4 from J, leaving 9 bases between them. Germline CDR1 and CDR2: SGHTA and FQGNSA. CDR3 bases: TGTGCCAGCAGCTTCGAGGCCGTCACTGAAGCTTTCTTT. This sequence encodes CASSFEAVTEAFF.

The chain has TRBV7-9 and TRBJ2-2; D call uncertain. Germline CDR1 is SEHNR and CDR2 is FQNEAQ (reference sequence). The CDR3 has 13 amino acids. The V end was cut by 5 bases, the J end by 6 bases, with 10 bases between. The CDR3 region has the DNA TGTGCCAGCAGCCTGTACCAGGCCGGGGAGCTGTTTTTT. Encoded protein: CASSLYQAGELFF.

The chain couples TRBV5-1 to TRBJ2-6, with a weak D call TRBD1 (5 bases). Trimming stripped 1 base from V and 3 bases from J, with 8 bases between. Germline CDR1 is SGHRS and CDR2 is YFSETQ. CDR3 size: 15 residues. CDR3 residues: CASSLLTVGANVLTF. Written as DNA, the CDR3 is TGCGCCAGCAGCTTGCTGACAGTTGGGGCCAACGTCCTGACTTTC.

The chain joins TRBV27 to TRBJ2-1, with 10 nucleotides matching TRBD2. Trimming removed 2 bases from V and 6 bases from J; junction bases left unmatched: 7. The CDR3 consists of 16 residues. Per germline, CDR1 MNHEY and CDR2 SMNVEV (reference sequence). CDR3 amino acids: CASSLGASGRFNEQFF. Written as DNA, the CDR3 is TGTGCCAGCAGTTTAGGTGCTAGCGGGAGATTCAATGAGCAGTTCTTC.

This clone is a singleton in its sample. The chain employs TRBV19 and TRBJ1-1; 7 bases are shared with TRBD1. J lost 5 bases, V lost 5 bases, and 8 bases had no gene match. Germline V gene sequence: CDR1 LNHDA, CDR2 SQIVND (reference sequence). This CDR3 is built from 14 residues. The CDR3: CASSGDRVYTEAFF. The CDR3 region has the DNA TGTGCCAGTAGTGGCGACAGGGTTTATACTGAAGCTTTCTTT.

V is TRBV27 and J is TRBJ2-7; TRBD1 might be the D (6 bases). CDR1 is MNHEY and CDR2 is SMNVEV in the germline V gene (reference sequence). With 5 bases removed from V and 0 bases from J, the gap between germline ends came to 11 bases. The CDR3 length is 14 residues. The CDR3 here is CASSPQGFSYEQYF. In DNA, the CDR3 is TGTGCCAGCAGTCCACAGGGCTTCTCCTACGAGCAGTACTTC.

In its sample, this clone was seen once. The genes are TRBV28 and TRBJ1-2; tentatively, D is TRBD1 (5 bases). Germline CDR1 reads MDHEN; CDR2 reads SYDVKM. The CDR3 consists of 15 residues. V shed 1 base and J shed 4 bases, with 13 bases lying between them. The CDR3 DNA reads as TGTGCCAGCAGTTTATTAGGGGCAGGAAGCTATGGCTACACCTTC. It codes for CASSLLGAGSYGYTF.

The J gene is TRBJ2-3, the V gene TRBV5-1, with 11 nucleotides matching TRBD2. Germline trimming cut 4 bases from V and 1 base from J; bases unmatched to any gene: 5. The germline CDR1 and CDR2 sequences are SGHRS and YFSETQ. The CDR3 runs 16 residues. Here the CDR3 reads CASSPGLAARTDTQYF. The DNA of the CDR3 is TGCGCCAGCAGCCCGGGACTAGCGGCACGCACAGATACGCAGTATTTT.

In this sample, this clone turned up many times. The chain couples TRBV7-9 to TRBJ2-4, with 9 bases fitting TRBD2. This CDR3 spans 17 amino acids. Germline values: CDR1 SEHNR, CDR2 FQNEAQ (reference sequence). The J segment lost 7 bases and the V segment lost 4 bases, leaving 14 bases of the junction unmatched. CDR3 nucleotide sequence: TGTGCCAGCAGCTGGGGTGGGGGCGGGAGGGAAAATAACATTCAGTACTTC. Protein: CASSWGGGGRENNIQYF.

The chain couples TRBV19 to TRBJ1-5; D uncertain. Trimming shortened V by 5 bases and J by 0 bases, and 11 bases separated the two germline ends. The CDR3 has 15 amino acids. Germline V lookup: CDR1 LNHDA, CDR2 SQIVND (reference sequence). The CDR3: CASSPSPDSNQPQHF. CDR3 DNA sequence: TGTGCCAGTAGTCCGAGTCCCGATAGCAATCAGCCCCAGCATTTT.

This sequence joins TRBV28 and TRBJ1-5; D call uncertain. The V end lost 3 bases, the J end lost 0 bases, and 9 bases lay between the germline ends. The germline CDR1 and CDR2 sequences are MDHEN and SYDVKM. The CDR3 is 15 residues long. CDR3 protein: CASSLRVDSNQPQHF. In nucleotides, the CDR3 is TGTGCCAGCAGTTTGAGGGTAGATAGCAATCAGCCCCAGCATTTT.

This sequence joins TRBV5-6 and TRBJ2-3, with 9 bases lining up with TRBD2. CDR1 SGHDT and CDR2 YYEEEE come from the germline V gene. CDR3 length equals 15 residues. V lost 0 bases to trimming and J lost 6 bases; unmatched junction nucleotides: 5. For the CDR3, the DNA is TGTGCCAGCAGCTTGGGACTAGCGGTGGGGGATACGCAGTATTTT. As protein: CASSLGLAVGDTQYF.

This clone was counted a single time. V is TRBV7-9 and J is TRBJ1-2, with D unclear. Germline V lookup: CDR1 SEHNR, CDR2 FQNEAQ (reference sequence). The ends were cut back, 4 bases at V and 4 bases at J, with 19 bases in the middle. This CDR3 is 16 amino acids long. CDR3 residues: CASSSVLERRLYGYTF. DNA of the CDR3: TGTGCCAGCAGCTCCGTCCTGGAGAGGCGCCTCTATGGCTACACCTTC.

The gene calls are TRBV14 and TRBJ2-3; D is unclear. Germline V gene sequence: CDR1 SGHDN, CDR2 FVKESK. V was pared by 1 base and J by 2 bases, with 4 bases between. The CDR3 loop spans 13 amino acids. The CDR3 sequence: CASSQAFTDTQYF. Here the CDR3 DNA reads TGTGCCAGCAGCCAAGCATTCACAGATACGCAGTATTTT.

A word on this clone: The identical CDR3 is also encoded by other nucleotide sequences in the sample. V gene TRBV7-9 combines with J gene TRBJ2-1; 10 bases fit TRBD1. Germline loops: CDR1 SEHNR, CDR2 FQNEAQ (reference sequence). The junction had 13 bases not matched to a gene; V was cut back by 6 bases and J by 8 bases. The CDR3 runs to 16 residues. The CDR3 protein is CASSPPTGQGFYEQFF. The CDR3 region has the DNA TGTGCCAGCAGTCCCCCCACGGGACAGGGGTTCTATGAGCAGTTCTTC. Full variable domain (rest looked up from reference TRBV7-9 and TRBJ2-1): DTGVSQNPRHKITKRGQNVTFRCDPISEHNRLYWYRQTLGQGPEFLTYFQNEAQLEKSRLLSDRFSAERPKGSFSTLEIQRTEQGDSAMYLCASSPPTGQGFYEQFFGPGTRLTVL.

The chain employs TRBV7-2 and TRBJ1-4, with D perhaps matching TRBD1 (6 bases). The CDR3 is 14 amino acids. Trimming shortened V by 4 bases and J by 4 bases, and 10 bases separated the two germline ends. Germline-derived CDR1 and CDR2 are SGHTA and FQGNSA. The CDR3 DNA reads as TGTGCCAGCAGCTGGACAGTCGATAATGAAAAACTGTTTTTT. Translation: CASSWTVDNEKLFF.

The chain has TRBV28 and TRBJ2-7; 9 bases fit TRBD2. After removal of 4 bases from V and 3 bases from J, the junction contained 10 bases not matched to a gene. CDR3 length equals 16 residues. The germline CDR1 and CDR2 sequences are MDHEN and SYDVKM. Here the CDR3 reads CASSSPGLAPDYEQYF. CDR3 coding DNA: TGTGCCAGCAGTTCCCCAGGACTAGCGCCTGACTACGAGCAGTACTTC.

This chain links TRBV28 with TRBJ1-2; D might be TRBD1 (6 bases). V was shortened by 6 bases and J by 2 bases, with 16 bases between the two germline ends. The CDR3 length is 15 residues. Germline CDR1 is MDHEN and CDR2 is SYDVKM. The CDR3 region has the DNA TGTGCCAGCAGCCATCAAGAAGGACAGAACTATGGCTACACCTTC. It yields the protein CASSHQEGQNYGYTF.

The rearrangement links TRBV5-1 to TRBJ1-6; maybe TRBD1 (5 bases). The V gene lost 3 bases and the J gene lost 9 bases, with 13 bases spanning the gap. Germline-derived CDR1 and CDR2 are SGHRS and YFSETQ. This CDR3 has 14 amino acids. CDR3 protein: CASSSYGGSSPLHF. DNA for the CDR3: TGCGCCAGCAGCTCATACGGGGGGAGTTCACCCCTCCACTTT.

The chain recombines TRBV5-5 with TRBJ2-5; D remains ambiguous. The CDR3 runs 13 residues. CDR1 is SGHKS, CDR2 YYEKEE, per germline (reference sequence). Trimming cost V 4 bases and J 2 bases, with 9 bases left between them. The chain's CDR3 is CASSPEAQETQYF. CDR3 nucleotides: TGTGCCAGCAGCCCTGAGGCACAAGAGACCCAGTACTTC.

The chain carries TRBV7-9 and TRBJ2-1; 12 positions agree with TRBD1. Unmatched junction bases numbered 8, after V lost 5 bases and J lost 9 bases. The CDR3 has 15 residues. Germline V CDR1 and CDR2: SEHNR, FQNEAQ (reference sequence). The CDR3 protein is CASSKEGQGAFEQFF. DNA for the CDR3: TGTGCCAGCAGCAAAGAGGGACAGGGGGCATTTGAGCAGTTCTTC.

The CDR3 region is CASSTYRVGSYEQYF. CDR3 sequence (DNA): TGTGCCAGCAGTACCTACAGGGTTGGCTCCTACGAGCAGTACTTC. The rearrangement joins TRBV27 to TRBJ2-7; D possibly corresponds to TRBD1 (6 bases). The CDR3 totals 15 residues. The germline V and J ends were trimmed by 5 bases and 0 bases, with 14 bases remaining between them. Germline CDR1 and CDR2: MNHEY and SMNVEV (reference sequence).

The J gene is TRBJ2-7, the V gene TRBV6-4, with D tentatively TRBD2 (5 bases). The V end lost 10 bases, the J end lost 4 bases, and 11 bases lay between the germline ends. Germline V gives CDR1 MRHNA, CDR2 SNTAGT. The length of the CDR3 is 11 residues. CDR3 residues: CANEGTYEQYF. The CDR3 region has the DNA TGTGCCAACGAGGGTACTTACGAGCAGTACTTC.